Below, one T cell receptor beta chain is given with its context. Its antigen is still unknown. Primed by a sample-barcoded 5' primer and a J-beta primer mix, a second PCR proceeded for roughly 6 to 12 cycles. TCRdb fed the 5' RACE reads into MiXCR, producing one record per CDR3 protein. The table lists approximately 800,000 distinct CDR3 sequences, roughly 26% of them singletons. Deletions cut 5 bases from V and 2 bases from J, with 14 bases between. CDR1 is SQVTM and CDR2 is ANQGSEA in the germline V gene. The CDR3 runs to 14 residues. The data were taken from a study of blood T cells in healthy people across ages. Study findings and constraints: Diversity was higher, and naive CD4+ cells more numerous, in long-lived donors than in aged donors. Any changes in expanded clonotypes were possibly confounded, as donor CMV status remained unknown.

These data were also filed under a second study, of T cells of mothers and their children. As reported in that work: Each 15 ul cDNA reaction used roughly 1.6 ug RNA; all RNA was used. Per mother, over 9.5 million TCR beta CDR3 reads were obtained; per child, about 3 million.

This chain connects TRBV29-1 to TRBJ2-3; perhaps D is TRBD1 or TRBD2 (5 bases each). The sequence came from a boy between 5 and 17 years old in good health. Material: blood. The CDR3 sequence: CSVIYRDHTDTQYF. CDR3 coding DNA: TGCAGCGTTATCTACCGGGACCACACAGATACGCAGTATTTT.